This entry describes one T cell receptor (beta chain). The data derive from a study of blood T cell repertoires in COVID-19. Study in general: T cells, B-cell-depleted T cells, or PBMCs provided the cDNA or gDNA that served as material.

Sequencing used immunoSEQ multiplex PCR; TCRdb keeps in-frame clones, though not all of them. The sample shows about 120,000 clones, roughly 86% of them seen only once. This clonotype originated in a man between 40 and 49 years old with acute or convalescent COVID-19. Sequencing was done on a sample of peripheral blood.

CDR3 sequence (DNA): TGTGCCAGCAGCGGGACTAGCGGGAGTTTGGACACCGGGGAGCTGTTTTTT. Its protein product is CASSGTSGSLDTGELFF. The chain employs TRBV5-5 and TRBJ2-2; 14 bases align to TRBD2. The V gene's germline CDR1 is SGHKS and CDR2 YYEKEE (reference sequence). The CDR3 length is 17 residues. The V gene end was trimmed by 4 bases and the J gene end by 3 bases; junction bases not matched to a gene: 5.